One T cell receptor (beta chain) is described in this entry. These data come from a study of blood T cell repertoires in COVID-19. Study as a whole: Donors in the United States, Italy and Spain gave samples during acute or convalescent COVID-19.

Repertoires were generated with immunoSEQ multiplex PCR, while TCRdb's copy carries only in-frame clones and drops some. The profile shows 90,000 to 120,000 clones, roughly four fifths of them singletons. CDR1 KGHSH and CDR2 LQKENI come from the germline V gene. J was trimmed by 0 bases and V by 0 bases; bases with no gene match: 5. The CDR3 is made up of 18 amino acids. This TCR came from a woman older than 75 with active or convalescent COVID-19. The source material was peripheral blood. V gene TRBV18 combines with J gene TRBJ1-3, with TRBD1 matching 10 bases. The CDR3 region is CASSPPTGGLPSGNTIYF. Written as DNA, the CDR3 is TGTGCCAGCTCACCACCGACAGGGGGCCTCCCCTCTGGAAACACCATATATTTT.